Presented here are 18 T cell receptor beta chains from one specimen sequenced in a study of T-cell memory formation after mild COVID-19. MiXCR, applied by TCRdb to the 5' RACE reads, yields one record per CDR3 protein. The table has some 46,000 distinct CDR3 sequences, 6% to 8.5% seen once. Material: PBMCs or a T cell subset sorted from them (not recorded which). The receptors were sampled from an adult who had mild COVID-19 (a few samples of this study predate the infection). Cell type and time point are not known.

This clonotype is medium-sized by share. V is TRBV12-3 or TRBV12-4 and J is TRBJ2-7, with D perhaps TRBD2 (6 bases). Trimming removed 8 bases from V and 4 bases from J, with 18 bases in between. This CDR3 contains 14 residues. For the CDR3, the DNA is TGTGCCAGCTCTCCTACATCAGGGAGGTACGAGCAGTACTTC. It codes for CASSPTSGRYEQYF.

This chain joins TRBV19 and TRBJ1-2, with unresolved D. Germline-derived CDR1 and CDR2 are LNHDA and SQIVND (reference sequence). CDR3 length: 13 residues. The ends were cut back, 0 bases at V and 2 bases at J, with 4 bases in the middle. This chain's CDR3 is CASSIDRNYGYTF. DNA for the CDR3: TGTGCCAGTAGTATAGACAGGAACTATGGCTACACCTTC. Full variable domain (outside the CDR3, taken from reference TRBV19 and TRBJ1-2): DGGITQSPKYLFRKEGQNVTLSCEQNLNHDAMYWYRQDPGQGLRLIYYSQIVNDFQKGDIAEGYSVSREKKESFPLTVTSAQKNPTAFYLCASSIDRNYGYTFGSGTRLTVV.

In this sample, this clonotype turned up many times. The J gene is TRBJ2-5, the V gene TRBV9, with D perhaps matching TRBD2 (6 bases). Germline CDR1 and CDR2: SGDLS and YYNGEE. V lost 3 bases and J lost 4, with 13 bases in between. There are 14 residues in the CDR3. The CDR3 DNA reads as TGTGCCAGCAGCGGTGGAGGGCCGGGAGAGACCCAGTACTTC. It yields the protein CASSGGGPGETQYF.

The V and J genes are TRBV11-1 and TRBJ2-2, with TRBD1 matching 7 bases. This CDR3 contains 15 residues. With V trimmed by 6 bases and J by 4 bases, 8 bases remained unmatched. Germline CDR1 SGHAT, CDR2 FQDESV (reference sequence). DNA of the CDR3: TGTGCCAGCAGACCAACAGGGGCGGGCACCGGGGAGCTGTTTTTT. This sequence encodes CASRPTGAGTGELFF.

The chain links TRBV5-1 to TRBJ2-1; a weak D match, TRBD1 (5 bases). The CDR3 spans 14 residues. CDR1 and CDR2 (germline): SGHRS, YFSETQ. V was clipped by 3 bases and J by 5 bases, with 12 bases between them. Here the CDR3 reads CASSYGSGNNEQFF. For the CDR3, the DNA is TGCGCCAGCAGCTATGGATCAGGGAACAATGAGCAGTTCTTC.

This clonotype was seen a handful of times. The chain is built from TRBV7-8 and TRBJ2-1, with D possibly TRBD1 on 6 matching bases. Germline values: CDR1 SGHVS, CDR2 FQNEAQ. The V gene lost 5 bases and the J gene lost 11 bases, with 13 bases spanning the gap. CDR3 length equals 12 residues. CDR3 residues: CASSRDILKQFF. The CDR3 DNA reads as TGTGCCAGCAGCAGGGACATTCTAAAGCAGTTCTTC.

This clonotype was observed a few times. The V call is TRBV24-1, the J call TRBJ2-5; D remains unclear. The CDR3 sequence is 13 residues long. Germline CDR1 and CDR2: KGHDR and SFDVKD. Trimming left V 4 bases short and J 10 bases short, with 15 bases between. This chain's CDR3 is CATSEEGLSDQYF. DNA of the CDR3: TGTGCCACCAGTGAAGAAGGCCTCTCAGACCAGTACTTC.

This clonotype was recorded a few times. The chain couples TRBV5-1 to TRBJ1-2, with D uncertain. The V gene lost 4 bases and the J gene lost 0 bases, with 13 bases spanning the gap. Germline V gene lookup returns CDR1 SGHRS and CDR2 YFSETQ. The CDR3 is 15 residues long. For the CDR3, the DNA is TGCGCCAGCAGCGCGGACGGATTTTCTAACTATGGCTACACCTTC. The encoded protein is CASSADGFSNYGYTF.

This clonotype was found a few times. V and J are TRBV6-5 and TRBJ2-6, with a weak D call TRBD1 (6 bases). Between the trimmed V and J ends, which lost 4 bases and 0 bases, there was a span of 10 bases. This CDR3 is built from 16 residues. Germline CDR1 is MNHEY and CDR2 is SVGAGI. The CDR3: CASSFWDNSGANVLTF. CDR3 in DNA: TGTGCCAGCAGTTTTTGGGACAACTCTGGGGCCAACGTCCTGACTTTC.

In its sample, this clonotype was seen many times. The chain has TRBV14 and TRBJ2-7; D gene unclear. The CDR3 consists of 14 residues. V lost 1 base and J 3 bases, leaving 10 bases between the germline ends. Germline V gene lookup returns CDR1 SGHDN and CDR2 FVKESK. The CDR3 protein is CASSQVAGFYEQYF. CDR3 sequence (DNA): TGTGCCAGCAGCCAAGTTGCAGGTTTCTACGAGCAGTACTTC.

The chain recombines TRBV5-1 with TRBJ2-5; 7 nucleotides line up with TRBD1. This CDR3 region has 16 residues. The germline gives CDR1 SGHRS, CDR2 YFSETQ. The V segment lost 1 base and the J segment 1 base; nucleotides outside the gene matches: 7. CDR3 loop: CASSLLTGASQETQYF. The CDR3 DNA follows: TGCGCCAGCAGCTTGTTAACAGGGGCGTCCCAAGAGACCCAGTACTTC.

This clonotype was seen only a few times. The genes are TRBV18 and TRBJ1-1; D uncertain. This CDR3 comprises 17 residues. Deletions cut 1 base from V and 1 base from J, with 16 bases between. Germline lookup yields CDR1 KGHSH and CDR2 LQKENI. In nucleotides, the CDR3 is TGTGCCAGCTCACCACAGGGAAGGGAGCTGGCGAACACTGAAGCTTTCTTT. Amino acid sequence: CASSPQGRELANTEAFF.

This clonotype was seen only a few times. The chain is built from TRBV3-1 and TRBJ2-7; the D gene could be TRBD1 or TRBD2 (5 bases each). The V gene's germline CDR1 is LGHDT and CDR2 YNNKEL (reference sequence). Trimming pared 3 bases from V and 6 bases from J, leaving 9 bases between. The CDR3 spans 12 residues. CDR3 amino acids: CASSHQGAEQYF. The CDR3 nucleotides read TGTGCCAGCAGCCATCAGGGAGCCGAGCAGTACTTC.

V usage is TRBV6-1 and J usage is TRBJ2-3; weak D call: TRBD2 (6 bases). The CDR3 extends over 15 amino acids. Germline V gene lookup returns CDR1 MNHNS and CDR2 SASEGT. Trimming took 7 bases from V and 2 from J, leaving 16 bases between them. CDR3 nucleotides: TGTGCCAGCATCCTAACGGGGGATCCCACAGATACGCAGTATTTT. Translating it yields CASILTGDPTDTQYF.

This chain joins TRBV2 and TRBJ1-2; 7 bases agree with TRBD1. The junction had 13 bases not matched to a gene; V was cut back by 7 bases and J by 2 bases. Germline lookup yields CDR1 SNHLY and CDR2 FYNNEI. CDR3 size: 16 residues. The CDR3, as DNA: TGTGCCAGCACCAAAGGGGGGACAGCTGGAAACTATGGCTACACCTTC. It is translated as CASTKGGTAGNYGYTF.

This clonotype was found many times. The rearrangement links TRBV6-5 to TRBJ2-1, with TRBD2 identical over 8 bases. Trimming took 2 bases from V and 9 from J; bases not matched to a gene: 9. This CDR3 comprises 15 residues. Germline V CDR1 and CDR2: MNHEY, SVGAGI. The CDR3 reads CASSYSGGAMGEQFF. The DNA for the CDR3 is TGTGCCAGCAGTTACAGCGGGGGAGCCATGGGTGAGCAGTTCTTC.

This clonotype has at least ten counts. The chain joins TRBV7-2 to TRBJ2-4; 11 nucleotides match TRBD1. The CDR3 runs 15 residues. CDR1 is SGHTA and CDR2 is FQGNSA in the germline V gene. V gave up 5 bases and J gave up 9 bases; unmatched junction bases: 9. The CDR3 reads CASSPGQGAGGIQYF. The DNA for the CDR3 is TGTGCCAGCAGCCCTGGACAGGGGGCAGGAGGCATTCAGTACTTC.

This clonotype came up a few times. The genes are TRBV6-5 and TRBJ2-7; weak D call: TRBD1 (6 bases). Between the trimmed V and J ends, which lost 6 bases and 1 base, there was a span of 13 bases. The CDR3 spans 14 residues. The V gene's germline CDR1 is MNHEY and CDR2 SVGAGI. Written as DNA, the CDR3 is TGTGCCAGCAGGAACCACGGACAGTCCTACGAGCAGTACTTC. Its protein is CASRNHGQSYEQYF.